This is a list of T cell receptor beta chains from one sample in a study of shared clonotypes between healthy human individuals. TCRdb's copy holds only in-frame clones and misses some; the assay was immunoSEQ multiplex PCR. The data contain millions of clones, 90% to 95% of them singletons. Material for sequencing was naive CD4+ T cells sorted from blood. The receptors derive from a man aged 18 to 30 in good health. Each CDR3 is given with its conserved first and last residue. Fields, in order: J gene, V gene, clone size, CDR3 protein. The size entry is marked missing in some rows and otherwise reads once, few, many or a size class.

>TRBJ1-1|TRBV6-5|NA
CASSAYGHNTEAFF
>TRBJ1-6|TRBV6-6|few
CASSYSDNSPLHF
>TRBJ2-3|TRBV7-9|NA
CASSFGAGSTDTQYF
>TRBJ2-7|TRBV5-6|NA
CASSQYDRAHEQYF
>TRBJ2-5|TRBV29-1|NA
CSVALAGGPRETQYF
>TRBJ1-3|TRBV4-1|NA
CASSQDAGIANTIYF
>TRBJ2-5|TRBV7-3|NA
CASSLGLAGQETQYF
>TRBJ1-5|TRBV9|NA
CASSVGGQGNQPQHF
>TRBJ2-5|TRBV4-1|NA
CASSQVHLLYQETQYF
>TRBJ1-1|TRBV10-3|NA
CAISGDMGRNTEAFF
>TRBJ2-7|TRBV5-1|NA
CASSLAGLGSYEQYF
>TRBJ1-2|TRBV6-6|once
CASTPDRDLYGYTF
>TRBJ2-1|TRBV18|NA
CASSPSSGDEQFF
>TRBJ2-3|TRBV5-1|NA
CASSLGSGGSVDTQYF
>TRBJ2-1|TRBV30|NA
CAWISLSSYNEQFF
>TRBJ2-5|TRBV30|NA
CAWSVQEETQYF
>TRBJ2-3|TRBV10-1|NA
CASSESTSGYTDTQYF
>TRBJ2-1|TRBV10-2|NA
CASQAATQFF
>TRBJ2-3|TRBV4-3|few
CASSPQGATDTQYF
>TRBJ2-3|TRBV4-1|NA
CASSQDIGSGGSGTDTQYF
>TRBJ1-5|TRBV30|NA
CAWKDRGSNQPQHF
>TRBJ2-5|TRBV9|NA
CASSQGPGFQETQYF
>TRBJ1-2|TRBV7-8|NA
CASSLVAGGISNYGYTF
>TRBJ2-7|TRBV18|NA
CASSPSAGGYEQYF
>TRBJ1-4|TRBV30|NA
CAQGVGGSF
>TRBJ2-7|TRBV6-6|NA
CASSYRTGASYEQYF
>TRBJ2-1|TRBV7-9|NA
CASSQGGLAIYNEQFF